Listed here are 9 T cell receptor beta chains from one sample, sequenced in a study of tumor-infiltrating lymphocytes in oesophageal squamous cell carcinoma. TCRdb fed the PCR reads into MiXCR, producing one record per CDR3 protein. Seen here are roughly 20,000 distinct CDR3 sequences, approximately 50% observed once, and the top ten hold around a quarter. The sample taken for sequencing was esophageal tumor tissue. All receptors derive from a male donor with esophageal squamous cell carcinoma.

The sample holds many counts of this clonotype. The chain couples TRBV18 to TRBJ1-1, with 7 bases identical to TRBD1. Germline V CDR1 and CDR2: KGHSH, LQKENI. The CDR3 sequence is 12 residues long. The V and J ends lost 4 bases and 7 bases, in that order; junction bases with no gene match: 3. In DNA form, the CDR3 reads TGTGCCAGCTCACAAAACAGGGGTGAAGCTTTCTTT. It specifies CASSQNRGEAFF. The full variable domain, completed using reference TRBV18 and TRBJ1-1, is NAGVMQNPRHLVRRRGQEARLRCSPMKGHSHVYWYRQLPEEGLKFMVYLQKENIIDESGMPKERFSAEFPKEGPSILRIQQVVRGDSAAYFCASSQNRGEAFFGQGTRLTVV.

This clonotype was detected only a few times. This sequence joins TRBV28 and TRBJ2-4, with a tentative D call TRBD1 (5 bases). The J call is uncertain, as TRBJ2-7 better fits the DNA end. CDR1 and CDR2 (germline): MDHEN, SYDVKM. The CDR3 covers 16 residues. CDR3 loop: CASSLGVSRVSYEQYF. DNA of the CDR3: TGTGCCAGCAGTCTAGGCGTATCCAGGGTTTCCTACGAGCAGTACTTC.

At least ten counts were recorded for this clonotype. The conserved final phenylalanine or tryptophan is absent from the CDR3, which likely points to a read error. Because the CDR3's place on the DNA is in doubt, the DNA is left out and the CDR3 is given as listed by TCRdb. V is TRBV7-2 and J is TRBJ2-7. Ends included, the CDR3 has 16 residues. Germline V gene data show CDR1 as SGHTA and CDR2 as FQGNSA. This chain's CDR3 is CASSLAGGSLGYTFGS.

The gene calls are TRBV11-2 and TRBJ1-3; D gene unclear. The CDR3 has 13 amino acids. Trimming left V 4 bases short and J 0 bases short, with 4 bases between. Germline values: CDR1 SGHAT, CDR2 FQNNGV. The CDR3 spells CASSSGSGNTIYF. CDR3 bases: TGTGCCAGCAGCTCGGGCTCTGGAAACACCATATATTTT.

Of note for this clonotype: Given the absence of the conserved phenylalanine or tryptophan at the CDR3 end, a read error is likely. This rearrangement joins TRBV7-9 to TRBJ2-4; possible D gene TRBD2, 5 bases. With the DNA end fitting TRBJ2-5 better, the J assignment may be wrong. The CDR3 spans 15 residues. Germline V gives CDR1 SEHNR, CDR2 FQNEAQ (reference sequence). The CDR3 DNA follows: TGTGCCAGCAGCTTACATCTTCCGGGAAAAGAGACCCAGTACTCC. It specifies CASSLHLPGKETQYS.

This clonotype was picked up many times. J is TRBJ2-4 and V is TRBV19, with 9 nucleotides matching TRBD1. The CDR3 extends over 18 amino acids. The germline gives CDR1 LNHDA, CDR2 SQIVND (reference sequence). J was trimmed by 9 bases and V by 5 bases; bases with no gene match: 20. Here the CDR3 DNA reads TGTGCCAGTAGTCCCCCGGGACAGGGTACCGGTAGGGCGGGCATTCAGTACTTC. Its protein is CASSPPGQGTGRAGIQYF.

This clonotype was seen a few times. This sequence joins TRBV4-2 and TRBJ2-6; maybe TRBD2 (5 bases). CDR1 is LGHNA, CDR2 YNFKEQ, per germline. The CDR3 has 16 amino acids. Trimming took off 0 bases at V and 0 bases at J, with 6 bases between the two ends. Here the CDR3 DNA reads TGTGCCAGCAGCCAAGAACGGGGCTCTGGGGCCAACGTCCTGACTTTC. Its translation is CASSQERGSGANVLTF.

The V gene is TRBV27, the J gene TRBJ2-7; the D is unclear. Germline CDR1 reads MNHEY; CDR2 reads SMNVEV (reference sequence). The length of the CDR3 is 14 residues. V dropped 5 bases and J dropped 2 bases, with 13 bases sitting between them. Here the CDR3 reads CASSSGSAAYEQYF. The CDR3 nucleotides are TGTGCCAGCAGTAGTGGGTCGGCCGCCTACGAGCAGTACTTC.

This chain uses TRBV6-5 with TRBJ2-1; maybe TRBD2 (6 bases). The assigned J gene may be wrong: the sequence end matches TRBJ2-5 better. This CDR3 contains 14 residues. Per the germline V gene, CDR1 is MNHEY and CDR2 is SVGAGI. The CDR3 reads CATQLGGSQETQYF. The CDR3 region has the DNA TGTGCCACCCAGCTGGGGGGTTCCCAAGAGACCCAGTACTTC.